Presented here are 6 T cell receptor beta chains from one specimen sequenced in a study of Tregs in tolerant kidney transplant recipients. The repertoire was sequenced with immunoSEQ multiplex PCR; TCRdb's copy has only in-frame clones and lacks some. The sample includes 50,000 to 85,000 clones, roughly 92% of them seen just once. The specimen was CD8+ T cells from blood, collected before the transplant. All receptors come from a human donor who received a combined kidney and bone marrow transplant.

This clone was picked up one time. The chain has TRBV27 and TRBJ2-7, with no clear D. Germline CDR1 MNHEY, CDR2 SMNVEV (reference sequence). Trimming removed 3 bases at V and 3 bases at J, with 12 bases between. The CDR3 sequence is 14 residues long. CDR3 sequence reads: CASSLVGTYYEQYF. CDR3 bases: TGTGCCAGCAGTTTGGTGGGCACCTACTACGAGCAGTACTTC.

The chain links TRBV25-1 to TRBJ2-7; D is perhaps TRBD2 (5 bases). The V end lost 6 bases, the J end lost 6 bases, and 9 bases lay between the germline ends. Germline assignment: CDR1 MGHDK and CDR2 SYGVNS. The CDR3 extends over 11 amino acids. CDR3 sequence reads: CASRTTGEQYF. Written as DNA, the CDR3 is TGTGCCAGCAGGACTACGGGCGAGCAGTACTTC.

CDR3 DNA sequence: TGTGCCAGTAAACTAGGTCCCGAGCAGTACTTC. This codes for CASKLGPEQYF. This chain joins TRBV25-1 and TRBJ2-7; weak D call: TRBD2 (5 bases). Between the trimmed V and J ends, which lost 9 bases and 6 bases, there was a span of 12 bases. Germline CDR1 and CDR2: MGHDK and SYGVNS. This CDR3 comprises 11 residues.

This clone was detected only once. The chain joins TRBV29-1 to TRBJ1-2, with 7 bases identical to TRBD1. Losses at the gene ends were 6 bases for V and 6 bases for J; bases not matched to a gene: 10. The CDR3 extends over 13 amino acids. CDR1 SQVTM and CDR2 ANQGSEA come from the germline V gene. CDR3 amino acids: CSVPSGQTHGYTF. The CDR3 region has the DNA TGCAGCGTCCCCTCGGGACAGACCCATGGCTACACCTTC. Full variable domain (rest looked up from reference TRBV29-1 and TRBJ1-2): SAVISQKPSRDICQRGTSLTIQCQVDSQVTMMFWYRQQPGQSLTLIATANQGSEATYESGFVIDKFPISRPNLTFSTLTVSNMSPEDSSIYLCSVPSGQTHGYTFGSGTRLTVV.

The chain recombines TRBV4-1 with TRBJ1-1; the match to TRBD1 covers 7 bases. Germline CDR1 MGHRA, CDR2 YSYEKL. This CDR3 is 15 amino acids long. The ends lost 0 bases at V and 4 bases at J; junction bases unmatched: 5. Here the CDR3 reads CASSQDPPGGTEAFF. The CDR3 DNA sequence: TGCGCCAGCAGCCAAGACCCCCCAGGGGGCACTGAAGCTTTCTTT.

The gene calls are TRBV27 and TRBJ1-1; no reliable D call. The CDR3 is 13 amino acids. Germline lookup yields CDR1 MNHEY and CDR2 SMNVEV (reference sequence). V lost 6 bases and J 0 bases, leaving 8 bases between the germline ends. The CDR3 nucleotides read TGTGCCAGCAGGGAAGAGGTGAACACTGAAGCTTTCTTT. Protein: CASREEVNTEAFF.